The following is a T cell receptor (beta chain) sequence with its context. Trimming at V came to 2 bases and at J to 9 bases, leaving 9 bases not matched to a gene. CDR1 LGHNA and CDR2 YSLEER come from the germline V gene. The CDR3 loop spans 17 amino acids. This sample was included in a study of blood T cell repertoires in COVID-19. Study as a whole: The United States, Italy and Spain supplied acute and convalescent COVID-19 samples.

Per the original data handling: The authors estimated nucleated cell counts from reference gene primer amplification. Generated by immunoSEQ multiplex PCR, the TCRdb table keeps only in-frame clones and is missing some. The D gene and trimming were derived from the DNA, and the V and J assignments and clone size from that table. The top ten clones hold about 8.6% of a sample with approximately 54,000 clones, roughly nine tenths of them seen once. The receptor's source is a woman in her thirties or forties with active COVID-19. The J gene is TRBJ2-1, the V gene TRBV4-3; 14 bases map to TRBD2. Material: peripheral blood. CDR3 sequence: CASSQQSGTSGGGEQFF. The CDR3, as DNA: TGCGCCAGCAGCCAACAATCCGGGACTAGCGGGGGCGGTGAGCAGTTCTTC.